The rows below give T cell receptor beta chains drawn from one sample of a study of CD8 T cells in Susac syndrome. MiXCR was run by TCRdb on the immunoSEQ multiplex PCR reads, yielding one entry per CDR3 protein. The sample consists of some 180,000 distinct CDR3 sequences, 93% of them appearing once. The sample consisted of CD4+ T cells from PBMCs. Receptor source: a human donor in good health. The CDR3 runs from the conserved cysteine through the conserved F or W. D genes are given only for firm matches. Size values are once, few and many counts, or a class for expanded clones, and some rows have none.

clone_size	v_call	d_call	j_call	cdr3_nt	cdr3_aa
NA	TRBV12-3/TRBV12-4	NA	TRBJ1-2	TGTGCCAGCAGTTTAGGGACCTCGACTAACTATGGCTACACCTTC	CASSLGTSTNYGYTF
NA	TRBV2	NA	TRBJ1-1	TGTGCCAGCAGTGCGGCGGGTACTGAAGCTTTCTTT	CASSAAGTEAFF
NA	TRBV29-1	TRBD1	TRBJ2-1	TGCAGCGTTCAAGATACAGGGGGAAATGAGCAGTTCTTC	CSVQDTGGNEQFF
NA	TRBV5-1	TRBD2	TRBJ2-3	TGCGCCAGCACCTTAGCGGGAAGCACAGATACGCAGTATTTT	CASTLAGSTDTQYF
NA	TRBV5-1	TRBD1	TRBJ2-5	TGCGCCAGCAGCCAAGGACAGGGCCAAGAGACCCAGTACTTC	CASSQGQGQETQYF
NA	TRBV5-1	NA	TRBJ2-1	TGCGCCAGCAGCTTGGGCGACAGCTTCTCCTACAATGAGCAGTTCTTC	CASSLGDSFSYNEQFF
NA	TRBV3-1	TRBD1	TRBJ2-7	TGTGCCAGCAGCCAAGAACCCCAGGGGGTCAGCGAGCAGTACTTC	CASSQEPQGVSEQYF
NA	TRBV5-4	TRBD1	TRBJ2-2	TGTGCCAGCAGCTTCGATCCAGGGGGCGCAAACACCGGGGAGCTGTTTTTT	CASSFDPGGANTGELFF
NA	TRBV6-1	NA	TRBJ1-4	TGTGCCAGCAGAACAGGGAGTTACGAAAAACTGTTTTTT	CASRTGSYEKLFF
once	TRBV20-1	NA	TRBJ1-6	TGCAGTGCTAGACCGGGACGGGGGAATTCACCCCTCCACTTT	CSARPGRGNSPLHF
NA	TRBV15	NA	TRBJ1-1	TGTGCCACCAGCGGGGGGAGCACGGGCCGGACTGAAGCTTTCTTT	CATSGGSTGRTEAFF
NA	TRBV20-1	NA	TRBJ1-2	TGCAGTGCTTTTCAGGGCACTTACTCAACTAACTATGGCTACACCTTC	CSAFQGTYSTNYGYTF
NA	TRBV6-2/TRBV6-3	TRBD1	TRBJ2-7	TGTGCCAGCAGAATCGGGACAGGGCAAAAGCGGACCTACGAGCAGTACTTC	CASRIGTGQKRTYEQYF
NA	TRBV30	TRBD1	TRBJ1-1	TGTGCCTGGTGCCGGGACAGGGCTACTGAAGCTTTCTTT	CAWCRDRATEAFF
NA	TRBV5-1	NA	TRBJ2-7	TGCGCCAGCAGCTTGGGACAGGAGATTTATAGGAGGGAGTACTTC	CASSLGQEIYRREYF
NA	TRBV9	NA	TRBJ1-1	TGTGCCAGCGGTACAGATCTTGGAGGTTCGGGTCAAGCTTTCTTT	CASGTDLGGSGQAFF
NA	TRBV5-1	NA	TRBJ1-1	TGCGCCAGCAGCCCGAAAAGAGACACTGAAGCTTTCTTT	CASSPKRDTEAFF
NA	TRBV5-1	TRBD1	TRBJ2-4	TGCGCCAGCAGCCCCGGGACAGCAGAAAACATTCAGTACTTC	CASSPGTAENIQYF
NA	TRBV25-1	NA	TRBJ2-4	TGTGCCAGCAGTGAAAGGATGGGGGCAAACATTCAGTACTTC	CASSERMGANIQYF
NA	TRBV28	NA	TRBJ2-1	TGTGCCAGCAGTTTCGGCTCTGCGGGGAACTACAATGAGCAGTTCTTC	CASSFGSAGNYNEQFF
NA	TRBV7-2	NA	TRBJ1-5	TGTGCCAGCAGGCTTGCTCCAGGGGACAATCAGCCCCAGCATTTT	CASRLAPGDNQPQHF
NA	TRBV28	TRBD1	TRBJ2-2	TGTGCCAGCAGTTTTCTCGGGACAGGGGATCGAACCGGGGAGCTGTTTTTT	CASSFLGTGDRTGELFF
NA	TRBV20-1	NA	TRBJ1-1	TGCAGTGCTAGAGGGACCGGGGGGCACACTGAAGCTTTCTTT	CSARGTGGHTEAFF
NA	TRBV30	NA	TRBJ2-1	TGTGCCTGGACCCTGCATCGGCTTCTCTCCTACAATGAGCAGTTCTTC	CAWTLHRLLSYNEQFF
once	TRBV11-2	NA	TRBJ2-3	TGTGCCAGCACCAAAGGGGGAAGGTCCGCAGATACGCAGTATTTT	CASTKGGRSADTQYF
NA	TRBV7-3	NA	TRBJ2-5	TGTGCCAGCAGCTTATCCGGCAGGGGGAGGGAGACCCAGTACTTC	CASSLSGRGRETQYF
NA	TRBV7-3	NA	TRBJ1-1	TGTGCCAGCAGCCCGGGCCCCGAAAACACTGAAGCTTTCTTT	CASSPGPENTEAFF